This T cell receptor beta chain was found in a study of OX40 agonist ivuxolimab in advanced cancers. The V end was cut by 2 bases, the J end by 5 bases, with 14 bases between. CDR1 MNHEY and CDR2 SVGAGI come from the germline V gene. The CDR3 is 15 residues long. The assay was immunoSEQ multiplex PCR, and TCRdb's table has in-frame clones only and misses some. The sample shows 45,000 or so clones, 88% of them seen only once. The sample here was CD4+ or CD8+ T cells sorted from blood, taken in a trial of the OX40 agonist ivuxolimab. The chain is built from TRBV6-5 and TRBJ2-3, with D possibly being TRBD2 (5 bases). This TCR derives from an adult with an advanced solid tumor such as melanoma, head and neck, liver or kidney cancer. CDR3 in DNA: TGTGCCAGCAGTTACGCTCCTACCGGAGGAGATACGCAGTATTTT. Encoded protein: CASSYAPTGGDTQYF.